These 16 T cell receptor beta chains were sequenced from one sample in a study of blood T cell repertoires in COVID-19. The assay was immunoSEQ multiplex PCR, and TCRdb's table has in-frame clones only and misses some. The data hold a few hundred thousand clones, with 70% to 90% observed a single time. What was sequenced was peripheral blood. Receptors originate from a human donor in a cohort sampled during active COVID-19.

This rearrangement joins TRBV19 to TRBJ1-2; D not certain. Trimming took 1 base from V and 1 from J, leaving 7 bases between them. The CDR3 sequence is 14 residues long. CDR1 LNHDA and CDR2 SQIVND come from the germline V gene (reference sequence). The CDR3 coding sequence is TGTGCCAGTAGTATAGGAACGGGTAACTATGGCTACACCTTC. It encodes CASSIGTGNYGYTF.

This clone occurred a few times. The rearrangement joins TRBV5-1 to TRBJ2-2; the match to TRBD1 covers 9 bases. This CDR3 spans 15 amino acids. Germline V gives CDR1 SGHRS, CDR2 YFSETQ. After removal of 4 bases from V and 4 bases from J, the junction contained 5 bases not matched to a gene. CDR3 amino acids: CASSGDRVITGELFF. Here the CDR3 DNA reads TGCGCCAGCAGCGGGGACAGGGTTATCACCGGGGAGCTGTTTTTT.

This clone was counted many times. CDR3 loop: CASSLDSLLNEQYF. The CDR3 DNA follows: TGTGCCAGCAGTTTGGACTCGCTCCTTAACGAGCAGTACTTC. The rearrangement uses TRBV27 and TRBJ2-7; a possible D gene is TRBD2 (5 bases). Germline V lookup: CDR1 MNHEY, CDR2 SMNVEV (reference sequence). The germline V and J ends were trimmed by 3 bases and 5 bases, with 14 bases remaining between them. The length of the CDR3 is 14 residues.

CDR3 coding DNA: TGCGCCAGCACCCCCTCGGTAGCGGGAGGGCGAACCTACAATGAGCAGTTCTTC. Amino acid sequence: CASTPSVAGGRTYNEQFF. This sequence joins TRBV5-1 and TRBJ2-1; 11 bases align to TRBD2. V gave up 6 bases and J gave up 2 bases; unmatched junction bases: 13. The CDR3 runs 18 residues. Germline loops: CDR1 SGHRS, CDR2 YFSETQ.

The chain recombines TRBV10-3 with TRBJ2-1, with 9 bases fitting TRBD2. Trimming removed 4 bases from V and 3 bases from J; junction bases left unmatched: 4. Germline V gene sequence: CDR1 ENHRY, CDR2 SYGVKD. There are 15 residues in the CDR3. Here the CDR3 DNA reads TGTGCCATCAGTGTCTGGACTAGCGACTACAATGAGCAGTTCTTC. Translating gives CAISVWTSDYNEQFF.

The chain has TRBV5-1 and TRBJ1-3, with D unclear. The V and J ends lost 0 bases and 0 bases respectively, with 7 bases between them. This CDR3 is built from 15 residues. Germline loops: CDR1 SGHRS, CDR2 YFSETQ. CDR3 in amino acids: CASSLGPNSGNTIYF. For the CDR3, the DNA is TGCGCCAGCAGCTTGGGGCCGAACTCTGGAAACACCATATATTTT.

This chain links TRBV10-3 with TRBJ2-5; TRBD2 aligns across 9 bases. V was pared by 3 bases and J by 0 bases, with 11 bases of the junction left unmatched. The CDR3 length is 18 residues. Germline assignment: CDR1 ENHRY and CDR2 SYGVKD. CDR3 in amino acids: CAISDVKLAGRYQETQYF. CDR3 sequence (DNA): TGTGCCATCAGTGACGTGAAACTAGCGGGTCGGTACCAAGAGACCCAGTACTTC.

The V gene is TRBV7-2, the J gene TRBJ2-2; 11 positions agree with TRBD2. Germline values: CDR1 SGHTA, CDR2 FQGNSA. The CDR3 totals 16 residues. Losses at the gene ends were 0 bases for V and 4 bases for J; bases not matched to a gene: 1. The CDR3 here is CASSLATSGVTGELFF. The CDR3 DNA reads TGTGCCAGCAGCTTAGCGACTAGCGGGGTCACCGGGGAGCTGTTTTTT.

The rearrangement joins TRBV27 to TRBJ1-2; a weak D match, TRBD1 (5 bases). Germline loops: CDR1 MNHEY, CDR2 SMNVEV (reference sequence). The V end lost 3 bases, the J end lost 4 bases, and 9 bases lay between the germline ends. The CDR3 has 13 residues. In nucleotides, the CDR3 is TGTGCCAGCAGTTTTCAGGGAGGCTATGGCTACACCTTC. Protein sequence: CASSFQGGYGYTF.

The sample holds one count of this clone. The chain combines TRBV27 with TRBJ2-1; TRBD2 aligns across 7 bases. J was trimmed by 0 bases and V by 5 bases; bases with no gene match: 16. Germline V CDR1 and CDR2: MNHEY, SMNVEV (reference sequence). The CDR3 extends over 19 amino acids. CDR3 bases: TGTGCCAGCAGTCCCGAATCCCCGGGAGGTTTAGGCTCCTACAATGAGCAGTTCTTC. It is translated as CASSPESPGGLGSYNEQFF.

This chain links TRBV6-1 with TRBJ1-1; D is uncertain. The V end was cut by 2 bases, the J end by 7 bases, with 17 bases between. CDR1 and CDR2 from the germline V gene are MNHNS and SASEGT. The CDR3 runs 15 residues. The DNA for the CDR3 is TGTGCCAGCAGTGAAAGACTGGGTCAGAGGATTGAAGCTTTCTTT. Its protein is CASSERLGQRIEAFF.

V is TRBV5-1 and J is TRBJ1-1; 7 bases match TRBD1. V lost 3 bases and J lost 5; bases outside the gene matches: 10. The CDR3 contains 15 residues. Germline CDR1 is SGHRS and CDR2 is YFSETQ. The CDR3 loop reads CASSSRQGRETEAFF. The CDR3, as DNA: TGCGCCAGCAGCTCTAGACAGGGAAGGGAAACTGAAGCTTTCTTT.

V and J are TRBV12-1 and TRBJ1-5; the listed D gene, TRBD1, was not tested against the DNA. TRBV12-1 is recorded as a pseudogene. The CDR3 is 17 residues long. CDR3 region: CASSWDREVYSNQPQHF. In DNA, the CDR3 is TGTGCCAGCAGCTGGGACAGGGAAGTCTATAGCAATCAGCCCCAGCATTTT.

This chain links TRBV9 with TRBJ2-7; 10 bases are shared with TRBD2. Germline values: CDR1 SGDLS, CDR2 YYNGEE. The CDR3 consists of 15 residues. The ends lost 0 bases at V and 4 bases at J; junction bases unmatched: 4. CDR3 DNA: TGTGCCAGCAGCGTAGAACTAGCGGGACCTTACGAGCAGTACTTC. Its protein product is CASSVELAGPYEQYF.

This clone has at least ten counts. This rearrangement joins TRBV4-2 to TRBJ1-5, with 8 bases aligning to TRBD1. Germline trimming cut 0 bases from V and 6 bases from J; bases unmatched to any gene: 7. Per germline, CDR1 LGHNA and CDR2 YNFKEQ. This CDR3 is built from 16 residues. In nucleotides, the CDR3 is TGTGCCAGCAGCCAAGAGATGGACAGGGAGGGTCAGCCCCAGCATTTT. Its protein product is CASSQEMDREGQPQHF.

The chain links TRBV7-9 to TRBJ2-1; 7 positions match TRBD2. CDR3 size: 16 residues. The germline V gene encodes CDR1 SEHNR and CDR2 FQNEAQ (reference sequence). Germline trimming cut 5 bases from V and 4 bases from J; bases unmatched to any gene: 11. This CDR3 reads CASSPLGGASYNEQFF. The CDR3 bases are TGTGCCAGCAGCCCCTTGGGAGGGGCCTCTTACAATGAGCAGTTCTTC.